Sequencing of this T cell receptor beta chain was carried out in a study of blood T cell repertoires in COVID-19. Background on the study: Both acute and convalescent COVID-19 samples were obtained from the United States, Italy and Spain.

V lost 7 bases and J lost 0; bases outside the gene matches: 12. The CDR3 is 17 residues long. In germline, CDR1 is LNHDA, CDR2 SQIVND (reference sequence). Original analysis: Amplifying reference gene primers gave estimates of nucleated cell counts. This table comes from immunoSEQ multiplex PCR, and its TCRdb copy is limited to in-frame clones, with some not included. V and J calls and clone size are given by that table; D and trimming were obtained from the DNA. This table has under 200,000 clones, roughly nine tenths appearing once. Sequencing used peripheral blood. The chain joins TRBV19 to TRBJ1-5; 7 bases are shared with TRBD1. The sequence was collected from a woman older than 75 in a cohort sampled during active or convalescent COVID-19. CDR3 DNA: TGTGCCAGTACCAATACAGGGGACGGGTATAGCAATCAGCCCCAGCATTTT. Its translation: CASTNTGDGYSNQPQHF.